Below, one T cell receptor (beta chain) is given with its context. Its antigen is not identified. A junction end diverges from the germline sequence, so it may reflect a read error. This specimen belongs to a study of human T cells and chemical hapten exposure. Looking at the study overall: Women made up most patients, who had alopecia areata, totalis or universalis. Study-wide results and limits: Expanded TCRs clustered into significantly more large CDR3 similarity groups than controls, the analysis revealed.

Time point given: patch test 1, 2 weeks after DPC sensitization. The treatment: therapeutic diphenylcyclopropenone sensitization with weekly scalp DPC. Individual cDNA molecules (in the library) carried attached unique molecular identifiers. TCRdb processed the RACE reads anew with MiXCR; each CDR3 protein has one entry. The repertoire holds fewer than 150,000 distinct CDR3 sequences, with about an eighth as singletons. The clonotype was recovered from a man younger than 35 with alopecia areata. Some clones in this sample may be carry-over from other donors' samples. The sequenced sample was whole blood, obtained in connection with sensitization to the hapten diphenylcyclopropenone (DPC).

CDR3 DNA: TGCAGTGCCAGAGGGAGGATGGGGATTTCGGTCAATGAGCAGTTCTTC. Amino acid sequence: CSARGRMGISVNEQFF. The J gene is TRBJ2-1, the V gene TRBV20-1; possibly TRBD2 for D (6 bases). The germline gives CDR1 DFQATT, CDR2 SNEGSKA (reference sequence). This CDR3 has 16 residues.